These 7 T cell receptor beta chains originate from one sample sequenced in a study of blood T cell repertoires in COVID-19. The method was immunoSEQ multiplex PCR; TCRdb's version includes in-frame clones alone and lacks a portion of them. In the table there are approximately 75,000 clones, around 89% of which are singletons. Sequenced input: peripheral blood. Receptors were obtained from a man in his 60s with acute or convalescent COVID-19.

The V call is TRBV30, the J call TRBJ1-2; D might be TRBD1 (6 bases). The germline V gene encodes CDR1 GTSNPN and CDR2 SVGIG (reference sequence). V gave up 6 bases and J gave up 8 bases, with 19 bases separating them. The CDR3 runs to 13 residues. CDR3 coding DNA: TGTGCCTGTACCGGGGGGGCTGCTGGCGGCTACACCTTC. Protein: CACTGGAAGGYTF.

The gene calls are TRBV5-1 and TRBJ2-2, with a possible D match to TRBD1 (6 bases). The CDR3 runs to 15 residues. Germline CDR1 and CDR2: SGHRS and YFSETQ. V lost 1 base to trimming and J lost 4 bases, with 11 bases between them. The CDR3 nucleotides are TGCGCCAGCAGCTTGAAAGGACAGTCCACCGGGGAGCTGTTTTTT. Amino acid sequence: CASSLKGQSTGELFF.

This rearrangement joins TRBV5-1 to TRBJ2-1; D may be TRBD2 (6 bases). Trimming took off 4 bases at V and 6 bases at J, with 17 bases between the two ends. The CDR3 loop spans 15 amino acids. Per germline, CDR1 SGHRS and CDR2 YFSETQ. The CDR3 DNA reads TGCGCCAGCAGCGTAACCAGACTAGGCGGCAATGAGCAGTTCTTC. Translation: CASSVTRLGGNEQFF.

This clone has just one count. The V gene is TRBV5-4, the J gene TRBJ2-2, with D possibly being TRBD1 (5 bases). Germline V gives CDR1 SGHNT, CDR2 YYREEE (reference sequence). V was trimmed by 0 bases and J by 2 bases, leaving 11 bases between them. The CDR3 length is 16 residues. The CDR3 nucleotides are TGTGCCAGCAGCTTGGCAACTACAGGCAACACCGGGGAGCTGTTTTTT. It encodes CASSLATTGNTGELFF.

The chain carries TRBV24-1 and TRBJ2-2, with 7 bases aligning to TRBD2. The CDR3 consists of 15 residues. The germline V gene has CDR1 KGHDR and CDR2 SFDVKD. The V and J ends lost 6 bases and 4 bases, in that order; junction bases with no gene match: 7. CDR3: CATSHRGVSTGELFF. The CDR3 region has the DNA TGTGCCACCAGTCATCGGGGGGTTAGCACCGGGGAGCTGTTTTTT.

V and J are TRBV7-9 and TRBJ1-3; 8 positions match TRBD1. The V gene's germline CDR1 is SEHNR and CDR2 FQNEAQ (reference sequence). Trimming at V came to 5 bases and at J to 0 bases, leaving 6 bases not matched to a gene. There are 16 residues in the CDR3. The CDR3 is CASSLGTGSSGNTIYF. CDR3 coding DNA: TGTGCCAGCAGCCTCGGGACAGGAAGCTCTGGAAACACCATATATTTT.

This clone was detected only once. The chain has TRBV5-1 and TRBJ2-1, with 8 bases aligning to TRBD2. Germline trimming cut 6 bases from V and 9 bases from J; bases unmatched to any gene: 8. The germline V gene encodes CDR1 SGHRS and CDR2 YFSETQ. The CDR3 is 13 amino acids. Here the CDR3 DNA reads TGCGCCAGCATGTATACTAGCGGTTCTGAGCAGTTCTTC. This sequence encodes CASMYTSGSEQFF.